This T cell receptor beta chain was retrieved from a study of blood T cell repertoires in COVID-19. The wider study: Researchers got acute and convalescent COVID-19 samples from the United States, Italy and Spain. PBMCs, B-cell-depleted T cells, or T cells provided the cDNA or gDNA that made up the material.

The protocol was immunoSEQ multiplex PCR, while the TCRdb copy is restricted to in-frame clones and leaves out a portion. The sample consists of about 220,000 clones, 70% to 85% of them appearing once. Residents of 20 to 25 US areas, aged about 18 to 95 years, made up the participants. Cohort placement rested on clinical history that participants reported themselves. In germline, CDR1 is SGHDT, CDR2 YYEEEE. V dropped 1 base and J dropped 8; count of bases not matched to a gene: 6. The CDR3 contains 16 residues. The origin of this receptor is a woman aged 55 to 70 who had recovered from COVID-19. This chain uses TRBV5-6 with TRBJ1-6; TRBD1 aligns across 10 bases. Sequenced input: PBMCs or T cells enriched from blood (not recorded which). In DNA, the CDR3 is TGTGCCAGCAGCTTGCCGGGACAGGGGTGGGATTCACCCCTCCACTTT. It codes for CASSLPGQGWDSPLHF.